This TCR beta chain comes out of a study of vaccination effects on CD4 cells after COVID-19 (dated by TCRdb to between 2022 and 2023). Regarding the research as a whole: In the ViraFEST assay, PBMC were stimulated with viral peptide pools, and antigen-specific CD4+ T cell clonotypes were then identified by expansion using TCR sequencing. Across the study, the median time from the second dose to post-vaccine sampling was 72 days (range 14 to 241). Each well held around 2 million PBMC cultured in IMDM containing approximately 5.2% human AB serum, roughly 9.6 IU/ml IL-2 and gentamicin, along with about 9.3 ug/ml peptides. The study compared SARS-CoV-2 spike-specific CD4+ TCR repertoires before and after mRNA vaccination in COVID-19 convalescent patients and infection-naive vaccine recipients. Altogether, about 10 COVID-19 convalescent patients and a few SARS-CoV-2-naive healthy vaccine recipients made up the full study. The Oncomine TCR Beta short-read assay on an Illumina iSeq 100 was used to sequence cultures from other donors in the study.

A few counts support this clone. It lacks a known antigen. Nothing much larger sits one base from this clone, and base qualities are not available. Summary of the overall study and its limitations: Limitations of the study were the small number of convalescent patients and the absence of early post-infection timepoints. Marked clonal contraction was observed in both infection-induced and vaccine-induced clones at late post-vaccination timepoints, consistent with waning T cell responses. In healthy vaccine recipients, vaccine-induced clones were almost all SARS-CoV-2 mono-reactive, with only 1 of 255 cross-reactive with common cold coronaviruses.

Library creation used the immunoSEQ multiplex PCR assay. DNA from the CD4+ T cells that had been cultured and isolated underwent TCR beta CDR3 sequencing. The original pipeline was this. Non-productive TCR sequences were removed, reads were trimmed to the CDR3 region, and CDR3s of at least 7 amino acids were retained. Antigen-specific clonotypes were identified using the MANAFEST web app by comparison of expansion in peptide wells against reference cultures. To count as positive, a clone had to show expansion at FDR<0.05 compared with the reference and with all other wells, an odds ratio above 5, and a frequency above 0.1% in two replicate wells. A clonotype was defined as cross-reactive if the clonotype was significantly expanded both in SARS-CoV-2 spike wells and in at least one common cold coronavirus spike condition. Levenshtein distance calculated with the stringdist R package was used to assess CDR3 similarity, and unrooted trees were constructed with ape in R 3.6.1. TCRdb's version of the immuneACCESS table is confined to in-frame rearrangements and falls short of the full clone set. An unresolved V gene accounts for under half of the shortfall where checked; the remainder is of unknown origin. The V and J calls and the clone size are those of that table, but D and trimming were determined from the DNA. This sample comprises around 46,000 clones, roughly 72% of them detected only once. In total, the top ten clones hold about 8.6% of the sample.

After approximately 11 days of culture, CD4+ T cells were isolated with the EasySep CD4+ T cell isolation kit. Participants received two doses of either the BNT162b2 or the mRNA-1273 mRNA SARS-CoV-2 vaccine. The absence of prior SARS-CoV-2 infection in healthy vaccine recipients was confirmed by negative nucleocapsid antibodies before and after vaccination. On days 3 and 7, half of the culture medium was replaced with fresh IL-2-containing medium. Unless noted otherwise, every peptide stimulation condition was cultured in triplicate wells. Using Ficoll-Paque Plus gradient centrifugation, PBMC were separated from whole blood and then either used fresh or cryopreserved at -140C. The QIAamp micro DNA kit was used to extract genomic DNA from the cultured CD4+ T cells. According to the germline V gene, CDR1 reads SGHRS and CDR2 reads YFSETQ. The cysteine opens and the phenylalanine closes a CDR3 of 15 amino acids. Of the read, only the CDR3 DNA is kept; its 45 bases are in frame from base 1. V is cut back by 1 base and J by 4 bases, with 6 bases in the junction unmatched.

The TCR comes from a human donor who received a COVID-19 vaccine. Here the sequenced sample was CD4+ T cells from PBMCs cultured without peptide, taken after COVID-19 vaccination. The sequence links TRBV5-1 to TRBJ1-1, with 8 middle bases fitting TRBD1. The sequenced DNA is TGCGCCAGCAGCTTGATCGGACAGGGCAGCACTGAAGCTTTCTTT. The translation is CASSLIGQGSTEAFF.